Listed below are T cell receptor beta chains from one sample, sequenced in a study of shared clonotypes between healthy human individuals. Produced via immunoSEQ multiplex PCR; TCRdb's table is partial and in-frame only. The data hold some 2 million clones, with over 85% observed a single time. Sequenced sample: naive CD8+ T cells sorted from blood. All receptors come from a man between 18 and 29 years old in good health. Each CDR3 is given with its conserved first and last residue.

V: TRBV19
J: TRBJ2-3
CDR3: CATKTGIGPPEDYTQYF

V: TRBV29-1
J: TRBJ2-7
CDR3: CSVRLATSSYEQYF

V: TRBV28
J: TRBJ2-7
CDR3: CASSILQLAETYEQYF

V: TRBV28
J: TRBJ2-5
CDR3: CASSLYSQETQYF

V: TRBV7-9
J: TRBJ1-4
CDR3: CASSSSGDYNEKLFF

V: TRBV5-6
J: TRBJ1-2
CDR3: CASSPGQTNYGYTF

V: TRBV30
J: TRBJ2-7
CDR3: CAWSVGLGGEIYEQYF

V: TRBV2
J: TRBJ2-3
CDR3: CASSWTSGGDTQYF

V: TRBV4-2
J: TRBJ1-2
CDR3: CASSQPTGTERLHYGYTF

V: TRBV6-5
J: TRBJ2-7
CDR3: CASSLTSGSSYEQYF

V: TRBV7-9
J: TRBJ2-1
CDR3: CASSLTPNEQFF

V: TRBV6-1
J: TRBJ1-2
CDR3: CASSDEWDSVYGYTF

V: TRBV18
J: TRBJ2-7
CDR3: CASSPPATSGRSYEQYF

V: TRBV27
J: TRBJ2-1
CDR3: CASSGGAYEQFF

V: TRBV28
J: TRBJ1-3
CDR3: CASTETGGFGNTIYF

V: TRBV10-1
J: TRBJ2-7
CDR3: CASSPGLTYEQYF

V: TRBV21-1
J: TRBJ2-3
CDR3: CASSKDNRLAGTDTQYF

V: TRBV2
J: TRBJ1-6
CDR3: CASSTGISALHF

V: TRBV4-2
J: TRBJ1-1
CDR3: CASSQDRGGSNTEAFF

V: TRBV5-1
J: TRBJ1-2
CDR3: CASSFEFGNPYGYTF

V: TRBV29-1
J: TRBJ1-2
CDR3: CSVEDLGTGGYGYTF

V: TRBV30
J: TRBJ2-7
CDR3: CAWSARGRYEQYF